The sequence of this T cell receptor (beta chain) was determined in a study of blood T cell repertoires in COVID-19. Turning to the study itself: Sites in the United States, Italy and Spain provided acute and convalescent COVID-19 samples.

Germline trimming cut 2 bases from V and 2 bases from J; bases unmatched to any gene: 8. Germline loops: CDR1 MNHEY, CDR2 SMNVEV (reference sequence). This CDR3 is built from 16 residues. Enrollment of patients from Seattle took place during active infection, with longitudinal follow-up. In the source study's methods: Amplification of reference gene primers provided the estimated nucleated cell counts. Some clones are missing from TCRdb's copy, which holds only in-frame ones; the method was immunoSEQ multiplex PCR. D and trimming were read from the DNA, whereas the V and J calls and clone size are those reported in that table. The table records 45,000 to 55,000 clones, about 79% of them present only once.

The source is a man older than 75 with COVID-19, enrolled during active disease. The genes are TRBV27 and TRBJ2-7; 8 bases are a match to TRBD2. Sequenced material: peripheral blood. The CDR3: CASSLTGTRTAYEQYF. CDR3 coding DNA: TGTGCCAGCAGTTTAACAGGGACTAGAACGGCCTACGAGCAGTACTTC.